The clone carrying this TCR beta chain showed up just once. As handled by the study authors: Estimation of nucleated cell counts was performed using reference gene primer amplification. Assay used: immunoSEQ multiplex PCR; TCRdb lists only in-frame clones, some missing. That table supplies the V and J calls and clone size; D and trimming were determined from the DNA. Here the sample spans 75,000 to 90,000 clones, approximately 86% being singletons. The record originates from a study of blood T cell repertoires in COVID-19. As for the study in general: The study drew acute and convalescent COVID-19 samples from the United States, Italy and Spain. From T cells, B-cell-depleted T cells, or PBMCs came the material, which was cDNA or gDNA.

The germline CDR1 and CDR2 sequences are ENHRY and SYGVKD. The ends lost 7 bases at V and 1 base at J; junction bases unmatched: 13. This CDR3 comprises 17 residues. The rearrangement links TRBV10-3 to TRBJ2-7, with 10 bases aligning to TRBD2. This clonotype was obtained from a man aged 50 to 59 with active or convalescent COVID-19. The source material was peripheral blood. CDR3 loop: CAINIAGGELVSYEQYF. Written as DNA, the CDR3 is TGTGCCATCAACATAGCGGGGGGCGAGTTAGTGTCCTACGAGCAGTACTTC.